The source of this T cell receptor beta chain is a study of cytomegalovirus exposure and HLA in healthy donors (dated by TCRdb to 2015 to 2018). Broadly, across the study: According to an earlier analysis of around 600 of the donors, about 170 million T cells yielded some 120 million unique TCR beta sequences and roughly 280 Gb of sequence data. A later genetic analysis used genome-wide SNP genotypes for about 65% of the roughly 670 donors, treating that subset as a discovery cohort. HLA typing included class I and class II loci at four-digit resolution. Several DR-DQ haplotypes were treated as single units for association and clustering because of strong linkage in the cohort. Besides the first cohort of roughly 640 subjects, a separate validation cohort made up of some 110 different subjects was used. The study used immunosequencing to profile the T cell repertoires of approximately 630 subjects and linked those repertoires to cytomegalovirus serostatus. To predict cytomegalovirus infection status, the study combined high-throughput TCR immunosequencing, statistical association of individual TCRs with disease status, and machine learning. In a later analysis, previously published TCR beta repertoires from hundreds of donors were re-analyzed and high-resolution HLA genotyping was added so that TCR occurrence patterns could be studied. Typing coverage varied by locus: 629-630 donors for A, B, C, DRB1 and DQB1; 522 for DQA1; nearly 610 for DPA1; 450 to 480 for DPB1. Among some 400 genotyped donors of the cohort, an average of around 240,000 unique TCR beta nucleotide sequences were sequenced per donor, approximately 20% of them non-productive. The study was designed to test whether signatures of past pathogen exposure could be identified by cataloging public T cell receptors. Every discovery cohort repertoire had been produced on one sequencing platform. An early release that covered roughly 600 HLA-typed donors contained approximately 300 gigabases of sequencing data and 75 million to 100 million unique TCR sequences. Of the roughly 430 genotyped donors, about 80% fell in the genetic ancestry cluster associated with self-reported Caucasian donors. Rather than drawing on any new phenotypic data, the later analysis identified candidate immune exposures from TCR beta sequences and the way those sequences occurred across donors. Donor age, sex, ethnicity and CMV serostatus were collected together with the repertoire data. An earlier analysis of 587 of the donors used high-throughput TCR beta sequencing to judge whether each TCR beta V gene segment behaved as functional or pseudogenic.

On this clone itself: There is no known antigen for this receptor. It has no much larger one-base neighbor in the sample; base qualities were not kept.

The protocol used for the library was the immunoSEQ multiplex PCR assay. A mixture of 60 forward primers for TCR Vbeta segments and 13 reverse primers for TCR Jbeta segments was used in the multiplex PCR. The CDR3 region of rearranged TCR beta genes was amplified from genomic DNA by a multiplex PCR assay. The amplified TCR beta libraries were sequenced on the Illumina HiSeq System as 87-base-pair reads. As for the original processing: A later analysis counted approximately 74 million unique TCR beta chains across the 650 to 700 repertoires, and about 10 million of these chains were shared by at least two donors. To remove PCR and sequencing errors, raw reads were error-corrected and collapsed into unique sequences using a nearest-neighbor algorithm that merged closely related sequences. V, D and J gene segments were assigned by aligning CDR3 sequences to IMGT reference sequences. Each retained sequence needed at least a six-nucleotide match to both a V gene segment and a J gene segment. A rearrangement counted as productive if the CDR3 had no stop codons and remained in frame with V and J, and every other rearrangement counted as non-productive. Following IMGT convention, CDR3 was defined as the stretch from the second conserved V-encoded cysteine to the conserved J-encoded phenylalanine. In an earlier analysis of approximately 500 of the donors, sequences lacking an unambiguous match to a single V gene segment were excluded. An earlier analysis of 587 of the donors classified V segments as functional when productive rearrangements were above 56.7% and as segregating when the standard deviation between donors was above 5%. A statistical classification framework was developed to diagnose cytomegalovirus status using the catalog of TCR beta chain sequences. A later analysis assigned V and J genes by comparing TCR nucleotide sequences with IMGT/GENE-DB human TR gene sequences. Using the TCRdist pipeline, a later analysis assigned CDR3 sequences along with most-parsimonious VDJ recombination scenarios. In a later analysis, each TCR beta chain was defined by its CDR3 amino acid sequence together with its V-gene family, and reads without a unique V-gene family were excluded. In a later analysis, approximately 590 highly shared, low-generation-probability nucleotide sequences were removed to address suspected cross-contamination and a sequencing artifact. A later analysis calculated a clonal expansion index for each public chain from normalized within-repertoire ranks of inferred template counts. In a later analysis, generation probabilities were computed using a VDJ recombination model fitted to out-of-frame rearrangements, and the results were checked against IGoR. In a later analysis, hypergeometric tests were used to score TCR-TCR, TCR-HLA and TCR-CMV co-occurrence, with a repertoire-size bias correction applied to TCR pairs. False discovery rates were estimated in a later analysis by permuting HLA or CMV assignments 20 times. In a later analysis, co-occurring TCRs were grouped with DBSCAN, and TCRdist sequence similarity was added when clustering was performed within HLA-allele-positive subsets. Co-occurrence clustering excluded repertoires with fewer than 30,000 or more than 120,000 public chains, plus five with anomalous nucleotide sharing. The table was pulled from immuneACCESS by TCRdb, which kept in-frame rearrangements only. Such tables lose some clones; where checked, under half of the loss comes from unresolved V genes, and the rest has no known cause. Clone size and V and J calls were adopted from that table, with D and trimming inferred from the DNA. Recorded for this sample are roughly 100,000 clones; more than 65% of them occurred a single time. In total, the top ten clones hold approximately 3% of the sample.

In total, around 600 healthy bone marrow donors made up the cohort. All cohort members were sampled while nominally healthy, although unrecorded immune exposures were likely present. The donor was CMV seronegative and was included in the group of 352 seronegative cohort members. A peripheral blood sample was provided by each donor, and peripheral blood mononuclear cells were used for TCR beta sequencing. The Qiagen DNeasy Blood Extraction Kit was used to extract genomic DNA from the blood cell samples. Results the study describes overall, beyond this receptor: Because some donors lacked HLA typing at each locus, the association tests relied only on the typed subset. According to a later genetic analysis, donors in an Asian-associated ancestry cluster had fewer N-insertions in productive TCRs than the approximately 700-donor mean. Correlated functional status among segregating V segments might reflect linkage disequilibrium, but an unknown experimental factor could not be ruled out. The authors suggested that the approach could potentially be extended to other disease states and immunological phenotypes. Specific HLA alleles were associated with 16,951 TCR beta sequences at a false discovery rate of 0.05 in a later analysis. When HLA alleles, especially DR and DQ, strongly co-occurred, TCR associations were difficult to assign to individual alleles. Cytomegalovirus status was reported to be diagnosed by the classifier with high specificity and sensitivity in both the original and validation cohorts. Three of the identified cytomegalovirus-associated TCR beta chains were confirmed in vitro to be specific for cytomegalovirus antigens. In an earlier analysis of more than 450 of the donors, most TCR beta V segments were observed in productive rearrangements about 87% or about 30% of the time, broadly matching IMGT annotations. Across donors, most TCR sequences were observed very rarely, whereas some public TCRs were present in many individuals. A further reported finding was that TCR beta sequences accurately predicted the HLA-A and HLA-B alleles for most subjects in the first cohort. According to a later analysis, TCR association rates differed among HLA loci, with DRB1 alleles showing the most associated TCRs and HLA-C alleles showing the fewest. For the cohort, immune exposure information was limited to CMV serostatus. A group of highly shared sequence variants was considered likely to be a technical artifact of the sequencing pipeline. In a later analysis, HLA-associated TCR beta chains were found to be more clonally expanded and to have lower generation probabilities than equally common non-associated chains. This cohort had only TCR beta chains sequenced, and the lack of alpha or paired-chain data limited which features could be detected. Approximately 16 rarely observed V segments, including chromosome 9 orphons, were excluded from the earlier analysis of a few hundred of the donors because counts were too low. According to a later analysis, parvovirus B19, influenza, CMV and Epstein-Barr virus appeared linked to several top co-occurrence clusters. Roughly uniform sequencing depth across donors was assumed in presence/absence analyses, although this assumption may not hold. In a later genetic analysis, a missense DCLRE1C variant was associated with V-gene and J-gene trimming of TCR beta chains, and the association was replicated in an independent cohort. The study listed 150 to 200 TCR beta chains as associated with cytomegalovirus. A later analysis found that most CMV-associated TCR beta chains appeared HLA-restricted, with HLA associations seemingly driven largely by CMV exposure.

The receptor was isolated from a man younger than 45 in good health and CMV-seronegative. Specimen: PBMCs.

Here the CDR3 is given as CASSETSGTYNEQFF. The nucleotide sequence is TGTGCCAGCAGCGAGACTAGCGGGACCTACAATGAGCAGTTCTTC. This sequence uses TRBV7-3 and TRBJ2-1, with 11 junctional bases fitting TRBD2. For this chain, trimming is 5 bases at the V end and 2 bases at the J end, and the number of junction bases without a gene match is 2. Sequences SGHTA (CDR1) and FQGTGA (CDR2) are obtained from the germline V gene. The CDR3 measures 15 amino acids from cysteine to phenylalanine. Only CDR3 DNA is held: 45 bases, read in frame from base 1.